This section outlines one T cell receptor beta chain sequence together with its context. No antigen is known for it. The ends were cut back, 8 bases at V and 3 bases at J, with 14 bases in the middle. The CDR3 runs 13 residues. The germline V gene encodes CDR1 MNHEY and CDR2 SMNVEV (reference sequence). This record belongs to a study of a mutant IDH1 vaccine in newly diagnosed glioma. Repertoires were generated with immunoSEQ multiplex PCR, while TCRdb's copy carries only in-frame clones and drops some. The sample has 50,000 or so clones, roughly 78% seen once. Indicated time point: week 5, during vaccination. Doses comprised 300 ug of mutant IDH1 20-mer peptide each, plus topical imiquimod.

The chain employs TRBV27 and TRBJ2-7; the D gene is possibly TRBD2 (6 bases). Source: PBMCs, taken from a glioma patient whose treatment included an IDH1 peptide vaccine. This TCR came from a woman in her forties with glioma. Here the CDR3 reads CASRKWGDYEQYF. In DNA, the CDR3 is TGTGCCAGCCGAAAGTGGGGGGACTACGAGCAGTACTTC.